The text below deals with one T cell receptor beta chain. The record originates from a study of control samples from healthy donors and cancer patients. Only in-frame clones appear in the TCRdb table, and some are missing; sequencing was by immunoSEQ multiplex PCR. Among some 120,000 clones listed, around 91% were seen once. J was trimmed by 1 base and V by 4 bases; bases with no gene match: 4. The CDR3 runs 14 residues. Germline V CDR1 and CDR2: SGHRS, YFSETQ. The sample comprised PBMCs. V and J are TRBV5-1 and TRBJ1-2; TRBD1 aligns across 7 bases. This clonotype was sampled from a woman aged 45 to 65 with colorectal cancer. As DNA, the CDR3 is TGCGCCAGCAGCCTCAGGGGGGATAACTATGGCTACACCTTC. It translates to CASSLRGDNYGYTF.